This paragraph reports one TCR beta chain. Trimming took 2 bases from V and 5 from J, leaving 9 bases between them. Germline V gives CDR1 GTSNPN, CDR2 SVGIG (reference sequence). This CDR3 region has 12 residues. Sequencing was performed with immunoSEQ multiplex PCR; in TCRdb, only in-frame clones are kept and a portion is missing. The sample lists roughly 21,000 clones, approximately 90% occurring once. Indicated time point: newly diagnosed, previously untreated cHL patient sample. Thawed PBMCs were subjected to magnetic negative selection, which yielded isolated CD8+ T cells. The sample comes from a study of PD-1 blockade in classical Hodgkin lymphoma.

The specimen sequenced was CD8+ T cells from blood. The chain recombines TRBV30 with TRBJ1-1; D call uncertain. The clonotype originates from a human donor with classical Hodgkin lymphoma. The DNA for the CDR3 is TGTGCCTGGAGTCGGGGAAAAACTGAAGCTTTCTTT. Translated, it gives CAWSRGKTEAFF.